This T cell receptor (beta chain) was found in a study of CD8 T cells in Susac syndrome. General study points: Acknowledgment was made by the study that its TCR sequencing and HLA analysis involved a relatively small number of individuals.

The CDR3 loop spans 15 amino acids. Trimming pared 4 bases from V and 6 bases from J, leaving 16 bases between. Germline assignment: CDR1 SGHDT and CDR2 YYEEEE. Random hexamers were used to reverse transcribe an amount of roughly 0.45 to 1 ug RNA. It was immunoSEQ multiplex PCR that amplified TCR beta CDR3 across 54 Vbeta and 13 Jbeta. Each CDR3 protein gets one entry after TCRdb re-called the immunoSEQ multiplex PCR reads with MiXCR. This table has 100,000 to 150,000 distinct CDR3 sequences, more than 90% appearing once. Controls were drawn from healthy donors and were matched for age and sex. Negative isolation was used for CD8+ and CD4+ T cells and FACS enrichment for TEMRA cells. With regard to this clonotype: Antigen specificity is unknown.

The gene calls are TRBV5-6 and TRBJ2-2; D is perhaps TRBD2 (5 bases). This TCR was sampled from a human donor in good health. The sample taken for sequencing was CD4+ T cells from PBMCs. The CDR3: CASSLVSRDSGELFF. The CDR3 nucleotides read TGTGCCAGCAGCCTTGTGTCCCGGGATTCCGGGGAGCTGTTTTTT.